This T cell receptor beta chain was recovered during a study of T cells in Graves' hyperthyroidism and ophthalmopathy. This clonotype occurred many times. The investigators amplified TCR beta CDR3 regions from RNA transcripts. Initially, a first-round RT-PCR of the TCR CDR3 employed the HTBI primer set. TCRdb re-derived calls from the multiplex PCR reads in MiXCR, one entry per CDR3 protein. The sample consists of almost 350,000 distinct CDR3 sequences, roughly 18% of them appearing once. V shed 3 bases and J shed 0 bases, with 17 bases lying between them. The length of the CDR3 is 16 residues. The germline CDR1 and CDR2 sequences are DFQATT and SNEGSKA (reference sequence).

The clonotype originates from a woman in her 40s with Graves' ophthalmopathy. The chain uses TRBV20-1 and TRBJ1-1, with D possibly being TRBD1 (5 bases). Sample: blood. DNA of the CDR3: TGCAGTGCTAGGGGGCGGATCATTTCCCTGAACACTGAAGCTTTCTTT. Encoded protein: CSARGRIISLNTEAFF.